The source of this TCR beta chain is a study of blood T cell repertoires in COVID-19. Overall study context: Collection of acute and convalescent COVID-19 samples took place in the United States, Italy and Spain. Sources were T cells, B-cell-depleted T cells, or PBMCs; the material itself was cDNA or gDNA.

Germline lookup yields CDR1 MNHEY and CDR2 SVGAGI. The CDR3 length is 14 residues. V was trimmed by 8 bases and J by 6 bases, leaving 14 bases between them. This clone occurred a few times. Original methodology: Nucleated cell number was recorded as an estimate derived from reference gene primer amplification. Libraries were prepared by immunoSEQ multiplex PCR; TCRdb keeps only in-frame clonotypes and omits some of them. From that table come the V and J calls and clone size; the DNA was used to work out D and trimming. The sample shows fewer than 250,000 clones, about 85% of them seen only once. This chain joins TRBV6-5 and TRBJ2-6, with D maybe TRBD2 (6 bases). The TCR was taken from a man aged 55 to 70 with COVID-19, enrolled during active disease. Material: peripheral blood. CDR3 sequence: CASLGPGEANVLTF. The CDR3 DNA reads TGTGCCAGCCTTGGTCCGGGAGAGGCCAACGTCCTGACTTTC.